This T cell receptor (beta chain) originates from a study of CD8 T cells in ankylosing spondylitis. Findings of the study overall: Significant enrichment of disease-linked clones was reportedly seen in matched ankylosing spondylitis synovial fluid. Reactive arthritis synovial fluid and blood previously showed some of these motif variants.

The table lists this clonotype with a few counts. The antigen is not known. TCRdb independently ran MiXCR on the 5' RACE reads; one entry per CDR3 protein. The table has approximately 340,000 distinct CDR3 sequences, roughly 15% seen once; the top ten hold approximately 0.99%. The TCR sequence derives from a male donor with ankylosing spondylitis or in good health (not recorded which). Sample: blood, either unsorted or a sorted T cell fraction (not recorded which).

CDR3 sequence (DNA): TGTGCCAGCAGTTTAGGAATGAGTGAGCAGTTCTTC. Its translation is CASSLGMSEQFF. The V and J genes are TRBV12-3 or TRBV12-4 and TRBJ2-1; D is undetermined. CDR3 size: 12 residues. Deletions cut 1 base from V and 9 bases from J, with 7 bases between.